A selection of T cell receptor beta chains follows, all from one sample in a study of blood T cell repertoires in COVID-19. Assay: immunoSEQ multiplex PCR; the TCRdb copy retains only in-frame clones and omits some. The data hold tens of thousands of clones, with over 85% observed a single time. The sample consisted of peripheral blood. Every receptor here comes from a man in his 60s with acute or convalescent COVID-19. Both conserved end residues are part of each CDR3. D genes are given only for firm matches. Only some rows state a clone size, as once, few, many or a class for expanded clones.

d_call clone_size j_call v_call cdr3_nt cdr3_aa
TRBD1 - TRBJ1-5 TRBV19 TGTGCCAGTAGTAAAACAGGGGCTGGAATTAGTGGCAATCAGCCCCAGCATTTT CASSKTGAGISGNQPQHF
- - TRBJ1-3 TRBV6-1 TGTGCCAGCAGTGAAGAGTTCAGGGTAAACACCATATATTTT CASSEEFRVNTIYF
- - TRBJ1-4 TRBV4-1 TGCGCCAGCAGCCAAGTCGACACCTCTAATGAAAAACTGTTTTTT CASSQVDTSNEKLFF
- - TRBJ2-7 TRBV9 TGTGCCAGCAGCGTAGCGGCAGGAACGTCCTACGAGCAGTACTTC CASSVAAGTSYEQYF
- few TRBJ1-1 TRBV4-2 TGTGCCAGCAGCAACCCCCCTCCCGCAGGAGGAGTTACTGAAGCTTTCTTT CASSNPPPAGGVTEAFF
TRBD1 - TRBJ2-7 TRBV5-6 TGTGCCAGCAGCCCCGGACAGGATCGCTCCTACGAGCAGTACTTC CASSPGQDRSYEQYF
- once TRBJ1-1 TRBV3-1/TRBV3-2 TGTGCCAGCAAGGGGGTGAACACTGAAGCTTTCTTT CASKGVNTEAFF
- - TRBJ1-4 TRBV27 TGTGCCAGCAGTTCAGGGGTAAAAGGAACTAATGAAAAACTGTTTTTT CASSSGVKGTNEKLFF
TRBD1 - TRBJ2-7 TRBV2 TGTGCCAGCAGTGGACAGGGAATCTCCTACGAGCAGTACTTC CASSGQGISYEQYF
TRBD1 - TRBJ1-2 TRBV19 TGTGCCAGTAGGGGGACAGGGGAGAACTATGGCTACACCTTC CASRGTGENYGYTF